This is a list of T cell receptor beta chains from one sample in a study of regulatory T cells in long-lasting Graves disease. MiXCR, applied by TCRdb to the multiplex PCR reads, yields one record per CDR3 protein. The sample holds approximately 480,000 distinct CDR3 sequences, about 16% seen once. Separately, the same data were catalogued under a study of T cells in Graves' hyperthyroidism and ophthalmopathy.

The material was peripheral blood mononuclear cells (PBMCs), obtained at new diagnosis, from a patient treated with antithyroid drugs. All receptors come from a man aged 35 to 55 with Graves disease. The conserved cysteine and the conserved F or W are not part of the CDR3 here.

>TRBV5-1
ASSSPGGAGVLNEQF
>TRBV3-1
ASSSGTSKTQY
>TRBV9
ASSVSGQGATEQY
>TRBV9
ASSPGTSGMRETQY
>TRBV29-1
SVAQRGAHTGELF
>TRBV2
ASSQSASGSENEQF
>TRBV3-1
ASSQGSPNNQPQH
>TRBV27
ASSPGAGVPLRY
>TRBV5-1
ASSTARGQETQY
>TRBV19
ASSMGSGAQH
>TRBV28
ATIGGAQTEAF
>TRBV11-3
ASSSAGQLQETQY
>TRBV28
ASSLLGALGYEQY
>TRBV30
AWSVSGGTYGYT
>TRBV6-1
ASSDTGAQETQY
>TRBV3-1
ASSQIGTDYNEQF
>TRBV5-1
ASKLPGGTNEKLF
>TRBV20-1
SARDRRGGDTGELF
>TRBV5-1
ASSPTSVETQY
>TRBV19
ASRELAGETDTQY
>TRBV19
ASSIGEGAYNEQF
>TRBV30
AWSGVTGNSGANVLT
>TRBV24-1
ATSDRYGYT
>TRBV5-1
ASSLGLTTDTQY
>TRBV5-5
ASRSGSFSYEQY
>TRBV5-1
ASSRARAETDTQY
>TRBV6-2/TRBV6-3
ASSEARALGNEQF
>TRBV20-1
SAKAPGSEAF
>TRBV3-1
ASSRETGGPTGELF
>TRBV28
ASSSYRVTGELF
>TRBV11-3
ASSQRARADYGYT
>TRBV2
ASSAVTATEAF
>TRBV11-1
ASSLQGDNSPLH
>TRBV29-1
SVEVGYEQY
>TRBV6-1
ASRSPGLADFYEQY
>TRBV5-1
ASSRGQGKNIQY
>TRBV4-2
ASSQGEGQDQPQH
>TRBV2
ASSEKEWAGYEQY
>TRBV2
ASRGPSGQKGSYNEQF
>TRBV10-3
AISESAGLSYNEQF
>TRBV9
ASSVASLPYNEQF
>TRBV15
ATSPLSGAGSYEQY
>TRBV3-1
ASSQESDNSPLH
>TRBV29-1
SVDRGTEETQY
>TRBV12-3/TRBV12-4
ASSRPGQGLAETQY
>TRBV30
AWSHLDIRSGNTIY
>TRBV5-6
ASSPGLAGGPSETQY
>TRBV29-1
SVTGTSGNADTGELF
>TRBV2
ASSVQGLNEQY
>TRBV6-5
ASSSHRGRDEQY
>TRBV20-1
SARDTGTPTEAF
>TRBV29-1
SVKSGYEQY
>TRBV28
ASSRGQGRSYEQY
>TRBV28
ASSPFQKPNSGNTIY
>TRBV20-1
SARGGSSYNEQF
>TRBV5-1
ASSPEGYTEAF
>TRBV27
ASSPIWWGGEAKNIQY